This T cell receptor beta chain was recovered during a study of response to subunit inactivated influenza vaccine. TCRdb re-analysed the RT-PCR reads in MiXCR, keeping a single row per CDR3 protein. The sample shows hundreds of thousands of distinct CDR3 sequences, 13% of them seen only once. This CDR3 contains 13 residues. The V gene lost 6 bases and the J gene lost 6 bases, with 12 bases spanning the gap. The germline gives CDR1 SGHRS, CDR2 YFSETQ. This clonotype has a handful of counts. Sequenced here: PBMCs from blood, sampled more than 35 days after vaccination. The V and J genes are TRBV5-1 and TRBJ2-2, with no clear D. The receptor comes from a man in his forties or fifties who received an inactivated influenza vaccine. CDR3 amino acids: CASKFSDPGELFF. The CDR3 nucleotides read TGCGCCAGCAAGTTCAGTGACCCCGGGGAGCTGTTTTTT. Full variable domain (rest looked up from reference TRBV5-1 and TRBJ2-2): KAGVTQTPRYLIKTRGQQVTLSCSPISGHRSVSWYQQTPGQGLQFLFEYFSETQRNKGNFPGRFSGRQFSNSRSEMNVSTLELGDSALYLCASKFSDPGELFFGEGSRLTVL.